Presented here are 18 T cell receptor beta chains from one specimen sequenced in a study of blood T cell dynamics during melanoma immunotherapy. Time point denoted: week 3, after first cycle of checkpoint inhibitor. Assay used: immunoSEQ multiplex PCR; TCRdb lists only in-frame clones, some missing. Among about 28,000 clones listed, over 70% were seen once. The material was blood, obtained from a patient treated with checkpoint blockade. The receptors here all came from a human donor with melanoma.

CDR3 nucleotides: TGTGCCAGCAGTCGGACAGGCTCGGTGTTGTTTTTT. Translation gives CASSRTGSVLFF. The rearrangement uses TRBV7-2 and TRBJ1-4; 7 bases fit TRBD1. The CDR3 totals 12 residues. The V segment lost 6 bases and the J segment 15 bases; nucleotides outside the gene matches: 10. Germline CDR1 reads SGHTA; CDR2 reads FQGNSA.

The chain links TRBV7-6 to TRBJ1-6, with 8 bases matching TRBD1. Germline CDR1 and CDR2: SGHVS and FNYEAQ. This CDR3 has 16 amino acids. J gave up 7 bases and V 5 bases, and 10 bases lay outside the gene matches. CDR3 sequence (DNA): TGTGCCAGCAGCCCCTCGAATGCAGGGGGCAATTCACCCCTCCACTTT. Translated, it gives CASSPSNAGGNSPLHF.

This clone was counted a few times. CDR3 protein: CASSVGELNTEAFF. CDR3 sequence (DNA): TGCGCCAGCAGTGTGGGAGAATTGAACACTGAAGCTTTCTTT. The J gene is TRBJ1-1, the V gene TRBV10-2; D is undetermined. The V gene's germline CDR1 is WSHSY and CDR2 SAAADI. The length of the CDR3 is 14 residues. Trimming stripped 4 bases from V and 0 bases from J, with 9 bases between.

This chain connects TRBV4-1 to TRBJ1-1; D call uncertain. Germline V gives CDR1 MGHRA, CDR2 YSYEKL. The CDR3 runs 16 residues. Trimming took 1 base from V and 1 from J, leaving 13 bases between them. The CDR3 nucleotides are TGCGCCAGCAGCCAAGCGGTGGACGGATGGAACACTGAAGCTTTCTTT. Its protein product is CASSQAVDGWNTEAFF.

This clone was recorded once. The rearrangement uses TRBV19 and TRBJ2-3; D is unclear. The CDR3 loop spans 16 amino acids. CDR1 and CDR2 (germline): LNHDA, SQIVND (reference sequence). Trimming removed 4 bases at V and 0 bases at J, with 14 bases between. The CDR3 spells CASSTGRIPSTDTQYF. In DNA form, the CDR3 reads TGTGCCAGTAGTACTGGACGGATCCCTAGCACAGATACGCAGTATTTT.

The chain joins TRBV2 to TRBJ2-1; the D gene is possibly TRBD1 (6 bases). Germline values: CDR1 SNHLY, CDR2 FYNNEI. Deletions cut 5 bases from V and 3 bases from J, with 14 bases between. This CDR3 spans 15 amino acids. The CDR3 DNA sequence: TGTGCCAGCAGTTTACAGGGTAATGTCTACAATGAGCAGTTCTTC. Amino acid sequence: CASSLQGNVYNEQFF.

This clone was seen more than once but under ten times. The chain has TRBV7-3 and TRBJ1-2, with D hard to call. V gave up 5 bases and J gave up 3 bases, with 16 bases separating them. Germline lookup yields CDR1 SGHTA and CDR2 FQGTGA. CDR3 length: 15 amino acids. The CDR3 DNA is TGTGCCAGCAGCCTAGCTGGGCGGGAAGACTATGGCTACACCTTC. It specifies CASSLAGREDYGYTF.

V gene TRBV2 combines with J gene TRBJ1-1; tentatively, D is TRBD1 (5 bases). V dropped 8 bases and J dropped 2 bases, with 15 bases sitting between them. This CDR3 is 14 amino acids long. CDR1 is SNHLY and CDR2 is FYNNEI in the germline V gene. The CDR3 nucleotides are TGTGCCAGCGGGGCTCAGGCTCCTAACACTGAAGCTTTCTTT. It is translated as CASGAQAPNTEAFF.

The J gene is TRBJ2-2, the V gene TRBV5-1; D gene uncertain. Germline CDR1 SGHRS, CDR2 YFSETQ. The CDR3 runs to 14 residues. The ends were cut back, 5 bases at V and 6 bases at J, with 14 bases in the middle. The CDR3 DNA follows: TGCGCCAGCAGGGCAGCCCCAACGGCCGGGGAGCTGTTTTTT. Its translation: CASRAAPTAGELFF.

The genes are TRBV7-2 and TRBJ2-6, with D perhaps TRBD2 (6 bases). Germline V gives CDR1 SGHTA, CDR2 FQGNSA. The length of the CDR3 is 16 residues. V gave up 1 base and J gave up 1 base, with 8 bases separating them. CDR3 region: CASSLVGTSGANVLTF. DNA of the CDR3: TGTGCCAGCAGCTTAGTGGGGACTTCTGGGGCCAACGTCCTGACTTTC.

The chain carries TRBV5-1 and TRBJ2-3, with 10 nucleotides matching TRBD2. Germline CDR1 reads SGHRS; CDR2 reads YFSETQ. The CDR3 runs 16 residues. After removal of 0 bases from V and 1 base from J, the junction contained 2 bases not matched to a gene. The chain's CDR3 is CASSLGGTSGTDTQYF. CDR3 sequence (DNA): TGCGCCAGCAGCTTGGGGGGGACTAGCGGCACAGATACGCAGTATTTT.

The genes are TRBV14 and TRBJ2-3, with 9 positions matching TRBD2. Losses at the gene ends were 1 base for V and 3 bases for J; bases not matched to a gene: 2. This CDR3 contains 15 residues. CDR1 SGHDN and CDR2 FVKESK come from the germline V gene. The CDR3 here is CASSQVAGGTDTQYF. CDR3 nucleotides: TGTGCCAGCAGCCAAGTGGCGGGAGGGACAGATACGCAGTATTTT.

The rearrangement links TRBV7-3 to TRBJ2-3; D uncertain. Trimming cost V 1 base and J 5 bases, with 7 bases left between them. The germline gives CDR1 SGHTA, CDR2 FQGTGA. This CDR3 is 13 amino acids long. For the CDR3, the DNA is TGTGCCAGCAGCTTAAGGCCTGGAGATACGCAGTATTTT. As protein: CASSLRPGDTQYF. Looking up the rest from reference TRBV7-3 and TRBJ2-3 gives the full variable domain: GAGVSQTPSNKVTEKGKYVELRCDPISGHTALYWYRQSLGQGPEFLIYFQGTGAADDSGLPNDRFFAVRPEGSVSTLKIQRTERGDSAVYLCASSLRPGDTQYFGPGTRLTVL.

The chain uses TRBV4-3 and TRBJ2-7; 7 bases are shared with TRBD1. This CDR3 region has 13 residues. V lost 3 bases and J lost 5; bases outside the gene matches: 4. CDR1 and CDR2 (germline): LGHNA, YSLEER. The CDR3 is CASSQGQYNEQYF. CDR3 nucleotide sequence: TGCGCCAGCAGCCAGGGACAGTACAACGAGCAGTACTTC.

The CDR3, as DNA: TGTGCCAGCAGCCGACTAGCGGGAGGCTACGAGCAGTACTTC. Its protein product is CASSRLAGGYEQYF. The V and J genes are TRBV5-6 and TRBJ2-7; TRBD2 aligns across 13 bases. V shed 4 bases and J 3 bases; nucleotides not matched to a gene: 1. The length of the CDR3 is 14 residues. Germline assignment: CDR1 SGHDT and CDR2 YYEEEE.

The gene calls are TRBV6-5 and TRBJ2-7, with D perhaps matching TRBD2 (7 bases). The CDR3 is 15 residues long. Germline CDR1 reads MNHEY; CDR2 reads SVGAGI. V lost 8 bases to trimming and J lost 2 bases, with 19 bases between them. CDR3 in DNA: TGTGCCAGCGCTGGTGGAGGGGGGAGGGCCTACGAGCAGTACTTC. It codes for CASAGGGGRAYEQYF.

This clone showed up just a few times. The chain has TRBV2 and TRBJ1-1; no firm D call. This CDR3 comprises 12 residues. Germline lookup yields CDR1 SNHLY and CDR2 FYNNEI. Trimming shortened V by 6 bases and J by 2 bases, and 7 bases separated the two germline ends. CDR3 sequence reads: CASSLGNTEAFF. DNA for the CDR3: TGTGCCAGCAGCCTGGGAAACACTGAAGCTTTCTTT.

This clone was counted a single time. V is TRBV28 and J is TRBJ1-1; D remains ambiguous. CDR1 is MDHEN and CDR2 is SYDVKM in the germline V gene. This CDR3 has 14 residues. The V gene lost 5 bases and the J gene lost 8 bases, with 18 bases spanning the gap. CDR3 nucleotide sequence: TGTGCCAGCAGTCCCATCCGAATGGACGGGGAAGCTTTCTTT. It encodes CASSPIRMDGEAFF.